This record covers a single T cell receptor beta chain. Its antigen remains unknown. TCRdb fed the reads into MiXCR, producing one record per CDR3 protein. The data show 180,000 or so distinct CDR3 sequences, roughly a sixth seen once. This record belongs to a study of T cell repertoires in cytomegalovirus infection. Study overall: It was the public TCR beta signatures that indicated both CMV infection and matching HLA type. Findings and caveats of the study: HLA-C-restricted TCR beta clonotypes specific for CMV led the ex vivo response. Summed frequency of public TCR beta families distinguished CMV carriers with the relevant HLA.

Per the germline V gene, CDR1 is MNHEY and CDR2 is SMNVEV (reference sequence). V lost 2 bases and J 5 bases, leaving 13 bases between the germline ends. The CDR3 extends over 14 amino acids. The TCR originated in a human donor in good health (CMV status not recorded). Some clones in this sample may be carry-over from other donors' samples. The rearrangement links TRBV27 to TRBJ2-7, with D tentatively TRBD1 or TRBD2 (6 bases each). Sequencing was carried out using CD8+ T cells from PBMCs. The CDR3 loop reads CASSLQQGGHEQYF. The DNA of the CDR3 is TGTGCCAGCAGTTTACAACAGGGAGGCCACGAGCAGTACTTC.